This T cell receptor beta chain comes out of a study of OX40 agonist ivuxolimab in advanced cancers. Regarding the complete study: Ivuxolimab was an agonistic, fully human IgG2 monoclonal antibody directed against OX40 (CD134), a costimulatory receptor. Of the approximately 54 dose-escalation patients, hepatocellular carcinoma was present in around 20, melanoma in approximately 15, renal cell carcinoma in 9 and head and neck cancer in 9. The monotherapy dose-escalation portion (N ≈ 56 patients) of the phase I ivuxolimab trial is reported in the paper. Intravenous ivuxolimab was administered to patients every 2 weeks at six dose levels: 0.01, 0.1, 0.3, 1.5, 3 and 10 mg/kg. A male proportion of around 81% and a mean age of approximately 55 years, ranging from roughly 20 to 80, were recorded for the dose-escalation cohort. Patients were allowed to have had prior anti-PD-1, anti-PD-L1 or anti-CTLA-4 therapy, and around 40% of the dose-escalation patients had previously received checkpoint inhibitors. The purpose of peripheral TCRbeta sequencing was to test whether ivuxolimab changed TCR sequence diversity and led to clonal T-cell expansion. Partial responses occurred in three dose-escalation patients: two with cutaneous melanoma and one with hepatocellular carcinoma.

CDR1 and CDR2 were assigned from the germline V gene as SGHAT and FQNNGV. The V and J ends are trimmed by 2 bases and 7 bases, leaving 9 bases between them. There are 14 amino acids in the CDR3, from cysteine to phenylalanine inclusive. The CDR3 DNA has 42 bases and is translated from base 1. The trial excluded patients who had a history of autoimmune disease or who were on systemic immunosuppression. Peripheral blood for TCR sequencing was collected from all dose cohorts at baseline, on cycle 4 day 1, and on cycle 7 day 1. The samples were taken from a phase I, first-in-human, multicenter, open-label dose-escalation trial of ivuxolimab. Adults with locally advanced or metastatic head and neck squamous cell, hepatocellular, melanoma or renal cell carcinoma were enrolled in the trial. Before TCR sequencing, CD4+ and CD8+ T cells were separately sorted from peripheral blood. To sequence the TCRbeta CDR3 region, genomic DNA was isolated from the sorted cells. The immunoSEQ Assay was used to sequence the TCRbeta CDR3 regions. Imported from immuneACCESS, the table was reduced by TCRdb to in-frame sequences with V and J called. These copies leave out some clones; in studies compared against another copy, an unresolved V gene accounts for under half, and the cause of the remainder is not known. The sample table records roughly 110,000 clones; 90% of these occur just once. The ten top clones hold approximately 0.48% of the sample.

Regarding this clone: The specificity of this receptor is unknown. No much larger clone exists at a distance of one base, and base qualities are not known.

Overall study outcomes, separate from this receptor: After ivuxolimab, expanded clones were on average more numerous among CD8+ T cells than among CD4+ T cells. At doses of 0.1 to 3.0 mg/kg, clonal expansion of both CD4+ and CD8+ T cells in blood was seen between baseline and week 6. In partial responders in the 0.1-3.0 mg/kg groups, normalized peripheral clonal expansion was found to be among the lowest, especially among CD8+ T cells. Which antigens the clonally expanded peripheral T cells were specific for was not determined. Low levels of normalized T-cell clonal expansion were also seen in some patients who did not respond.

Sequencing was performed on CD4+ or CD8+ T cells sorted from blood, taken in a trial of the OX40 agonist ivuxolimab. This receptor was taken from an adult with an advanced solid tumor such as melanoma, head and neck, liver or kidney cancer. The receptor chain draws on TRBV11-2 and TRBJ1-6, with TRBD1 tentatively as D gene (5 bases match). The encoded CDR3 is CASSLRQKNSPLHF. In nucleotides, the sequence is TGTGCCAGCAGCTTACGACAGAAAAATTCACCCCTCCACTTT.